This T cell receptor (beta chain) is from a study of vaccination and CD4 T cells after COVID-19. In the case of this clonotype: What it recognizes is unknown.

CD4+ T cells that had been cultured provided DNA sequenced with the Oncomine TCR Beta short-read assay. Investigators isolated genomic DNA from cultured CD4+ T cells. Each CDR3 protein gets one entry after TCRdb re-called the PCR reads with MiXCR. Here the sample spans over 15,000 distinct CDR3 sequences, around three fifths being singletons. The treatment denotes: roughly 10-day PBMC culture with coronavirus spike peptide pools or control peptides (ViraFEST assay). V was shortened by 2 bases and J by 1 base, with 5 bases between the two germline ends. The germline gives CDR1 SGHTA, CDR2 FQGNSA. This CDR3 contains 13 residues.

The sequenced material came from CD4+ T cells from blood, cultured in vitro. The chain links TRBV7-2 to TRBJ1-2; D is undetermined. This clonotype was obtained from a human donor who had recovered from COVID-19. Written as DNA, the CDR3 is TGTGCCAGCAGCTTACGGGTTAACTATGGCTACACCTTC. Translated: CASSLRVNYGYTF.